A selection of T cell receptor beta chains follows, all from one sample in a study of radiation and T cells in renal cell carcinoma. Produced via immunoSEQ multiplex PCR; TCRdb's table is partial and in-frame only. The sample lists 150,000 or so clones, less than 90% occurring once. Sequenced here: blood, sampled from a patient whose treatment included radiotherapy and nephrectomy. These receptors all come from a woman aged 50 to 60 with renal cell carcinoma. The CDR3 runs from the conserved cysteine through the conserved F or W. Fields, in order: CDR3 protein, CDR3 DNA, clone size, D gene, V gene, J gene. The D gene is left open where the match is weak. Clone size is not always given. Where it is, it says once, few, many or a class for expanded clones.

CASSNTRGSEETQYF,TGTGCCAGCAGTAACACGAGAGGATCGGAAGAGACCCAGTACTTC,few,.,TRBV6-6,TRBJ2-5
CASLLAGGRETQYF,TGTGCCAGCCTTTTAGCGGGGGGGCGGGAGACCCAGTACTTC,.,TRBD2,TRBV6-6,TRBJ2-5
CASSLYRGAYEQYF,TGTGCCAGCAGTTTATACAGGGGAGCCTACGAGCAGTACTTC,.,TRBD1,TRBV27,TRBJ2-7
CASSYVGGTEAFF,TGTGCCAGCAGTTACGTGGGGGGCACTGAAGCTTTCTTT,once,.,TRBV6-5,TRBJ1-1
CASSPPGGANVLTF,TGTGCCAGCTCACCACCGGGTGGGGCCAACGTCCTGACTTTC,.,.,TRBV18,TRBJ2-6
CASSSYSGYEQYF,TGTGCCAGCAGCTCTTATAGCGGATACGAGCAGTACTTC,.,.,TRBV7-2,TRBJ2-7
CASSPWTGTNTGELFF,TGTGCCAGCAGCCCTTGGACGGGAACGAACACCGGGGAGCTGTTTTTT,.,.,TRBV5-6,TRBJ2-2
CASSLESGANTGELFF,TGCGCCAGCAGCTTGGAATCGGGGGCGAACACCGGGGAGCTGTTTTTT,.,.,TRBV5-1,TRBJ2-2
CASSQMGANEQFF,TGCGCCAGCAGCCAGATGGGGGCTAATGAGCAGTTCTTC,.,.,TRBV4-1,TRBJ2-1
CASSLTGTARADTQYF,TGTGCCAGCAGCTTGACGGGGACAGCGAGGGCAGATACGCAGTATTTT,.,TRBD1,TRBV7-2,TRBJ2-3
CAWIGSAYEQYF,TGTGCCTGGATTGGGAGTGCCTACGAGCAGTACTTC,.,.,TRBV30,TRBJ2-7
CASSEAGLRQPQHF,TGTGCCAGCAGTGAGGCAGGGCTTCGTCAGCCCCAGCATTTT,once,.,TRBV25-1,TRBJ1-5
CASSPTDFHEQYF,TGTGCCAGCAGCCCAACAGATTTCCACGAGCAGTACTTC,.,.,TRBV11-3,TRBJ2-7
CASSVGGGNTGELFF,TGCGCCAGCAGCGTGGGCGGGGGGAACACCGGGGAGCTGTTTTTT,.,TRBD2,TRBV4-3,TRBJ2-2
CASRGRGGYSNQPQHF,TGTGCCAGCAGAGGACGGGGGGGGTATAGCAATCAGCCCCAGCATTTT,.,.,TRBV6-6,TRBJ1-5
CASSQASGADSYNSPLHF,TGCGCCAGCAGCCAAGCCTCCGGGGCGGATTCCTATAATTCACCCCTCCACTTT,.,.,TRBV4-1,TRBJ1-6
CSSPGALGATDTQYF,TGCAGCTCCCCGGGGGCCTTAGGGGCCACAGATACGCAGTATTTT,once,.,TRBV29-1,TRBJ2-3
CASRTGLQGYTF,TGCGCCAGCAGAACAGGTCTTCAGGGCTACACCTTC,.,.,TRBV5-1,TRBJ1-2
CASSQEGRVNTEAFF,TGCGCCAGCAGCCAAGAAGGCAGGGTGAATACTGAAGCTTTCTTT,.,.,TRBV4-3,TRBJ1-1
CASSLGQVGDEQFF,TGCGCCAGCAGCTTGGGGCAGGTGGGAGATGAGCAGTTCTTC,.,.,TRBV5-1,TRBJ2-1
CASSANPEGHQETQYF,TGTGCCAGCAGCGCCAACCCCGAAGGACACCAAGAGACCCAGTACTTC,.,.,TRBV9,TRBJ2-5
CASSLTGNYGYTF,TGTGCCAGCAGTTTGACGGGAAACTATGGCTACACCTTC,.,.,TRBV27,TRBJ1-2
CASSNQGTGELFF,TGTGCCAGTAGTAATCAGGGGACCGGGGAGCTGTTTTTT,.,.,TRBV19,TRBJ2-2
CAISVETSEWETQYF,TGTGCCATCAGTGTAGAGACTAGCGAATGGGAGACCCAGTACTTC,once,TRBD2,TRBV10-3,TRBJ2-5
CASSLGESSIRPYEQYF,TGCGCCAGCAGCTTGGGAGAGAGTTCGATCCGCCCCTACGAGCAGTACTTC,.,.,TRBV5-1,TRBJ2-7
CAWSSGADNEQFF,TGTGCCTGGAGTAGCGGGGCGGACAATGAGCAGTTCTTC,.,TRBD2,TRBV30,TRBJ2-1
CASSVESFSYNEQFF,TGTGCCAGCAGCGTAGAATCATTTTCCTACAATGAGCAGTTCTTC,.,.,TRBV9,TRBJ2-1
CASSESGTQNTEAFF,TGCGCCAGCAGTGAGTCCGGGACTCAGAACACTGAAGCTTTCTTT,few,.,TRBV10-1,TRBJ1-1
CASSPLASDEQFF,TGCGCCAGCAGCCCACTAGCTTCCGATGAGCAGTTCTTC,few,.,TRBV5-1,TRBJ2-1
CASSDKGLTEAFF,TGTGCCAGCAGTGATAAGGGGCTGACTGAAGCTTTCTTT,.,.,TRBV2,TRBJ1-1
CASSVEAGFYNEQFF,TGTGCCAGCAGCGTAGAGGCAGGGTTCTACAATGAGCAGTTCTTC,few,.,TRBV9,TRBJ2-1
CASSQTLTTNEKLFF,TGCGCCAGCAGCCAGACCCTGACAACTAATGAAAAACTGTTTTTT,.,.,TRBV4-1,TRBJ1-4
CASSVDGQYYGYTF,TGTGCCAGCAGCGTAGATGGGCAGTACTATGGCTACACCTTC,.,.,TRBV9,TRBJ1-2
CASSDLNSYEQYF,TGTGCCAGCAGTGATTTAAACTCCTACGAGCAGTACTTC,.,.,TRBV2,TRBJ2-7
CASTLGSRAGGNEQFF,TGCGCCAGCACCCTGGGGTCTCGAGCGGGAGGAAATGAGCAGTTCTTC,.,TRBD2,TRBV5-1,TRBJ2-1
CASSPPPGAKNIQYF,TGTGCCAGCAGTCCCCCCCCAGGAGCCAAAAACATTCAGTACTTC,.,.,TRBV6-5,TRBJ2-4
CASSPSGSANYGYTF,TGTGCCAGCAGCCCTTCGGGCAGCGCTAACTATGGCTACACCTTC,.,.,TRBV5-4,TRBJ1-2